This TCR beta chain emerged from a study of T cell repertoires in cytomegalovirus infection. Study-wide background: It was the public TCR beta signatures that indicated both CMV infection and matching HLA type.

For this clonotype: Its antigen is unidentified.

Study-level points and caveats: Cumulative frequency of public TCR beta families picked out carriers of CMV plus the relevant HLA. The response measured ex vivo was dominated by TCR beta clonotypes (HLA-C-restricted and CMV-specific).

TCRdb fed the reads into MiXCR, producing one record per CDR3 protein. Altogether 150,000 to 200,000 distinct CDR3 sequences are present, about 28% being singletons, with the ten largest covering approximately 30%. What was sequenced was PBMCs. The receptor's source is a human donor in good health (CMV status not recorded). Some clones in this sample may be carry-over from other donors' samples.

For the CDR3, the DNA is TGTGCCAGCAGTGGGGAAACAGGGGATGAAGAGACCCAGTACTTC. Translating gives CASSGETGDEETQYF. The chain has TRBV2 and TRBJ2-5, with 7 bases matching TRBD1. The CDR3 totals 15 residues. Looked up from germline, CDR1 is SNHLY and CDR2 is FYNNEI. The V segment lost 4 bases and the J segment 3 bases; nucleotides outside the gene matches: 8.